A selection of T cell receptor beta chains follows, all from one sample in a study of T cell changes during pregnancy in multiple sclerosis. The protocol was immunoSEQ multiplex PCR, while the TCRdb copy is restricted to in-frame clones and leaves out a portion. The repertoire has 40,000 to 50,000 clones, about nine tenths of them found once; the top ten carry over 1.5%. The sequenced sample was CD4+ T cells from peripheral blood mononuclear cells, obtained after pregnancy. The receptors originated from a female donor in good health, enrolled as a control in a pregnancy study. CDR3s include the opening cysteine and the closing phenylalanine or tryptophan. Each record gives: clone size, D gene, J gene, V gene, CDR3 protein, CDR3 DNA. A D gene is named only where the DNA matches it firmly. Where a row states a size, it is once, few, many or the class of an expanded clone; other rows omit it.

NA,TRBD2,TRBJ2-1,TRBV29-1,CSAYSGIYNEQFF,TGCAGCGCCTATAGCGGGATCTACAATGAGCAGTTCTTC
NA,TRBD2,TRBJ2-1,TRBV4-1,CASSQGSAGGPEQFF,TGCGCCAGCAGCCAAGGATCGGCGGGGGGGCCTGAGCAGTTCTTC
NA,TRBD2,TRBJ2-1,TRBV5-1,CASSLTSGGAEHEQFF,TGCGCCAGCAGCTTGACTAGCGGGGGGGCCGAGCATGAGCAGTTCTTC
NA,NA,TRBJ1-5,TRBV6-6,CASSYSWANSNQPQHF,TGTGCCAGCAGTTACTCGTGGGCCAATAGCAATCAGCCCCAGCATTTT
NA,NA,TRBJ1-4,TRBV6-1,CASMGGGDNEKLFF,TGTGCCAGCATGGGGGGGGGAGACAATGAAAAACTGTTTTTT
NA,TRBD2,TRBJ2-5,TRBV28,CASSSQGGGEKTQYF,TGTGCCAGCAGTTCCCAAGGTGGGGGGGAGAAGACCCAGTACTTC
once,NA,TRBJ1-1,TRBV10-1,CASSLGSYTEAFF,TGCGCCAGCAGTTTGGGGAGTTACACTGAAGCTTTCTTT
NA,TRBD2,TRBJ2-3,TRBV7-3,CASSSPKGLAGDTQYF,TGTGCCAGCAGCTCCCCAAAGGGACTAGCGGGAGATACGCAGTATTTT
NA,NA,TRBJ1-2,TRBV5-4,CASSLVGSNYGYTF,TGTGCCAGCAGCTTGGTTGGCAGTAACTATGGCTACACCTTC
NA,TRBD1,TRBJ2-3,TRBV9,CASSHPSTGGITDTQYF,TGTGCCAGCAGCCACCCATCGACAGGGGGCATCACAGATACGCAGTATTTT
NA,NA,TRBJ1-6,TRBV6-6,CASSYSLPENSPLHF,TGTGCCAGCAGTTACTCGTTGCCGGAGAATTCACCCCTCCACTTT
NA,TRBD2,TRBJ2-2,TRBV28,CASSRAGSNTGELFF,TGTGCCAGCAGCCGAGCGGGATCGAACACCGGGGAGCTGTTTTTT
NA,NA,TRBJ2-7,TRBV11-2,CASSPSYEQYF,TGTGCCAGCAGCCCGTCCTACGAGCAGTACTTC
NA,TRBD2,TRBJ2-7,TRBV13,CASSFQRGTRDEQYF,TGTGCCAGCAGCTTCCAGCGGGGGACCCGGGACGAGCAGTACTTC
NA,TRBD1,TRBJ1-2,TRBV7-2,CASSLQGVNYGYTF,TGTGCCAGCAGCTTACAGGGGGTAAATTATGGCTACACCTTC
NA,NA,TRBJ1-4,TRBV18,CASSPGLRGTNEKLFF,TGTGCCAGCTCACCAGGGTTAAGGGGAACTAATGAAAAACTGTTTTTT
NA,TRBD1,TRBJ1-1,TRBV29-1,CSVVNRGGAFF,TGCAGCGTTGTTAACAGGGGTGGGGCTTTCTTT
NA,TRBD2,TRBJ2-3,TRBV10-2,CASSPTSGPTDTQYF,TGCGCCAGCAGCCCGACTAGCGGTCCCACAGATACGCAGTATTTT
NA,TRBD2,TRBJ2-3,TRBV5-1,CASSDRGLAGIDTQYF,TGCGCCAGCAGCGACAGGGGACTAGCGGGTATTGATACGCAGTATTTT
NA,TRBD2,TRBJ2-1,TRBV28,CAGRTSGKNEQFF,TGTGCCGGTCGGACTAGCGGGAAAAATGAGCAGTTCTTC
NA,TRBD2,TRBJ2-3,TRBV19,CASSISSGGSDTQYF,TGTGCCAGTAGTATATCCAGCGGGGGGTCAGATACGCAGTATTTT
NA,TRBD1,TRBJ2-7,TRBV2,CATGDDRVEYF,TGTGCCACCGGAGACGACAGGGTGGAGTACTTC
NA,NA,TRBJ1-2,TRBV30,CAWRRGGGYTF,TGTGCCTGGAGAAGGGGCGGCGGCTACACCTTC
NA,TRBD1,TRBJ1-2,TRBV29-1,CSGQQGGLGGYTF,TGCAGCGGGCAACAGGGGGGTCTTGGTGGCTACACCTTC
NA,NA,TRBJ2-5,TRBV7-6,CASSLSTRMQTQYF,TGTGCCAGCAGCTTGTCTACTAGGATGCAGACCCAGTACTTC
NA,NA,TRBJ2-1,TRBV5-1,CASSLVVDANEQFF,TGCGCCAGCAGCTTGGTAGTAGATGCCAATGAGCAGTTCTTC
NA,NA,TRBJ1-6,TRBV7-8,CASSSGHNNSPLHF,TGTGCCAGCAGCTCCGGACATAATAATTCACCCCTCCACTTT